The clone carrying this T cell receptor (beta chain) was counted many times. Its antigen is not known. This sample was taken from a study of T-cell reconstitution after alpha-beta-depleted transplantation in children. Study conclusions and caveats: T-cell counts and diversity at one year post-transplant came mainly from newly produced T cells. Surviving recipient T cells and thymic progenitors accounted for the high day-60 TCRbeta diversity observed in some patients. About two months after transplant, alpha-beta T cells reportedly came from several hundred expanded graft clones.

TCRbeta library construction was performed incorporating unique molecular identifiers. TCRdb fed the PCR reads into MiXCR, producing one record per CDR3 protein. Found here are 440,000 or so distinct CDR3 sequences, roughly 44% of them singletons; the top ten hold under 35%. There are 11 residues in the CDR3. V dropped 5 bases and J dropped 6 bases, with 11 bases sitting between them. Germline V gene lookup returns CDR1 DFQATT and CDR2 SNEGSKA (reference sequence). This chain joins TRBV20-1 and TRBJ2-7; D tentatively reads TRBD1 or TRBD2 (5 bases each). The sample in question was PBMCs, obtained before TCRalphabeta/CD19-depleted stem cell transplant. This receptor was taken from a girl aged 2 to 9 with aplastic anemia, due to receive a stem cell transplant. CDR3 loop: CSADGTPEQYF. The CDR3 nucleotides read TGCAGTGCTGATGGGACCCCCGAGCAGTACTTC.